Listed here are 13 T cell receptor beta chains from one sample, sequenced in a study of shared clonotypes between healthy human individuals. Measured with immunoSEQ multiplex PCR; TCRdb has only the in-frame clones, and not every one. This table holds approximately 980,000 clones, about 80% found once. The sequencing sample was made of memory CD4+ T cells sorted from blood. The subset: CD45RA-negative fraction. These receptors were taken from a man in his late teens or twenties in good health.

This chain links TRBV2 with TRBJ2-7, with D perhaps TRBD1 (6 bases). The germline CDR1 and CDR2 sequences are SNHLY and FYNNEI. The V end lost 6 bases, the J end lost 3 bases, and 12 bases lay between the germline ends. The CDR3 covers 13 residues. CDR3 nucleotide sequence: TGTGCCAGCAGGGGGGCAGAGGGCTACGAGCAGTACTTC. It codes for CASRGAEGYEQYF.

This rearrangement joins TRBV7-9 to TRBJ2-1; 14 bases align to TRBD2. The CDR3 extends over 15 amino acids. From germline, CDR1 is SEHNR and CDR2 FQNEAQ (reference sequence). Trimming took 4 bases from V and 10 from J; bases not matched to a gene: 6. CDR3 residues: CASSSGLAGVSEQFF. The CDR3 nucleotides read TGTGCCAGCAGCTCGGGACTAGCGGGGGTAAGCGAGCAGTTCTTC.

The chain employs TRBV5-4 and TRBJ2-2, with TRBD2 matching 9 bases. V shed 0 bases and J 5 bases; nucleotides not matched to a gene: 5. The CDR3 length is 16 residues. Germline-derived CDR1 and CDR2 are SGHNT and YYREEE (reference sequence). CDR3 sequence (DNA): TGTGCCAGCAGCTTGGTACTAGCGGGCCCTACCGGGGAGCTGTTTTTT. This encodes CASSLVLAGPTGELFF.

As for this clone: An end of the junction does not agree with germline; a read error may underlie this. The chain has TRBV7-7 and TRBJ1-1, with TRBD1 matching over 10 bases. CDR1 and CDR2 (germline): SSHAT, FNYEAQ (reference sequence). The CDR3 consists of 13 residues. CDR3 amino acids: CASSPGTGEAAFF. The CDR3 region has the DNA TGTGCTAGCAGCCCCGGGACAGGGGAGGCAGCTTTCTTT.

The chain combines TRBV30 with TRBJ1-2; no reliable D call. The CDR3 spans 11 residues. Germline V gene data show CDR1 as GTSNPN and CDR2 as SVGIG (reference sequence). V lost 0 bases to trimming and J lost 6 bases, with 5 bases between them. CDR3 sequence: CAWSVRNGYTF. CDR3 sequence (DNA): TGTGCCTGGAGTGTACGTAATGGCTACACCTTC.

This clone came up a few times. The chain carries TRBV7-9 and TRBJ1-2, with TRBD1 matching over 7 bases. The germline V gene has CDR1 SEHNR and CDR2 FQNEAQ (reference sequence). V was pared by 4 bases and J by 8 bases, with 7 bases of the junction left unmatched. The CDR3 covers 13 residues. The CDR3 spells CASSSGTAPGYTF. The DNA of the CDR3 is TGTGCCAGCAGCTCCGGGACAGCTCCGGGCTACACCTTC. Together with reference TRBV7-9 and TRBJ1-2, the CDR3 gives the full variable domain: DTGVSQNPRHKITKRGQNVTFRCDPISEHNRLYWYRQTLGQGPEFLTYFQNEAQLEKSRLLSDRFSAERPKGSFSTLEIQRTEQGDSAMYLCASSSGTAPGYTFGSGTRLTVV.

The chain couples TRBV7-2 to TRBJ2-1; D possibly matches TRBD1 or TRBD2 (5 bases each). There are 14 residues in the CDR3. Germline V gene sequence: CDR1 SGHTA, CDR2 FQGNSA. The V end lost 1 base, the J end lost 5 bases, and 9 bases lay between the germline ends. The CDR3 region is CASSLVGTDNEQFF. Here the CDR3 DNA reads TGTGCCAGCAGCTTAGTGGGGACCGACAATGAGCAGTTCTTC.

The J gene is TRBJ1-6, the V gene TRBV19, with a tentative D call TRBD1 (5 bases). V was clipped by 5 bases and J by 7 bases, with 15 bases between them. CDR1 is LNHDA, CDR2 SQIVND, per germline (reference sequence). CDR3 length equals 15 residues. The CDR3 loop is CASSSGPIINSPLHF. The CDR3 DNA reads TGTGCCAGTAGTTCGGGACCGATAATAAATTCACCCCTCCACTTT.

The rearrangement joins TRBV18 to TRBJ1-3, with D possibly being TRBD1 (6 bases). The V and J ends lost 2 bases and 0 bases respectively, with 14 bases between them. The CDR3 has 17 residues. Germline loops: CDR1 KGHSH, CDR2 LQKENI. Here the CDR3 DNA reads TGTGCCAGCTCACCAATAACAGGGTCCTTCTCTGGAAACACCATATATTTT. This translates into CASSPITGSFSGNTIYF. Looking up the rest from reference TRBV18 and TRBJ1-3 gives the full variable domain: NAGVMQNPRHLVRRRGQEARLRCSPMKGHSHVYWYRQLPEEGLKFMVYLQKENIIDESGMPKERFSAEFPKEGPSILRIQQVVRGDSAAYFCASSPITGSFSGNTIYFGEGSWLTVV.

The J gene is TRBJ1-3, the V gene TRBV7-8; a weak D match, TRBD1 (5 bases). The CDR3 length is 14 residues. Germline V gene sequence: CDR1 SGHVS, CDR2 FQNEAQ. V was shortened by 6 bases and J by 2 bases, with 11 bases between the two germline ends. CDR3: CASRARGAGNTIYF. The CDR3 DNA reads TGTGCCAGCAGGGCCCGGGGGGCTGGAAACACCATATATTTT.

The CDR3 sequence: CASTPTSSYEQYF. The DNA for the CDR3 is TGTGCCAGCACCCCGACTAGCTCCTACGAGCAGTACTTC. The chain couples TRBV6-6 to TRBJ2-7; a possible D gene is TRBD2 (6 bases). V dropped 7 bases and J dropped 0 bases, with 10 bases sitting between them. Germline V CDR1 and CDR2: MNHNY, SVGAGI (reference sequence). This CDR3 region has 13 residues.

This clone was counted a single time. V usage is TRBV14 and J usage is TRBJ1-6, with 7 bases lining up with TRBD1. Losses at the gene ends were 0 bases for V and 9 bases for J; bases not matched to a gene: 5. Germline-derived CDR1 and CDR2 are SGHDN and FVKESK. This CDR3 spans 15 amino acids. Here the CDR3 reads CASSQDVGGGSPLHF. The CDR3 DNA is TGTGCCAGCAGCCAAGATGTAGGGGGCGGTTCACCCCTCCACTTT.

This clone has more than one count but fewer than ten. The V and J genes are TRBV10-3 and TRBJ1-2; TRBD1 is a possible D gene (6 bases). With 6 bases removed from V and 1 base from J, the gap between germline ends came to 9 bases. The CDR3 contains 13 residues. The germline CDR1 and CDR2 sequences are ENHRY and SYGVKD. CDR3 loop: CAISQGHNYGYTF. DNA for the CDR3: TGTGCCATCAGCCAGGGACATAACTATGGCTACACCTTC.